The subject of this entry is one T cell receptor beta chain. A much more abundant neighbour one base away suggests this may be a read error. Then a second PCR, running about 7 to 11 cycles, was carried out with a sample-barcoded 5' primer and a J-beta primer mix. TCRdb reprocessed the 5' RACE reads with MiXCR, giving one entry per CDR3 protein. In the table there are some 760,000 distinct CDR3 sequences, more than 20% of which are singletons. This entry is derived from a study of blood T cells in healthy people across ages. The CDR3 has 16 amino acids. Losses at the gene ends were 5 bases for V and 3 bases for J; bases not matched to a gene: 6. In germline, CDR1 is SGHVS, CDR2 FNYEAQ. These data also featured in a second study, about T cells of mothers and their children.

Sequencing was done on a sample of blood. V is TRBV7-6 and J is TRBJ1-4; 10 positions match TRBD1. The sequence was obtained from a boy aged 10-17 years in good health. CDR3 amino acids: CASSPRQGAANEKLFF. The DNA for the CDR3 is TGTGCCAGCAGCCCAAGACAGGGGGCGGCTAATGAAAAACTGTTTTTT.